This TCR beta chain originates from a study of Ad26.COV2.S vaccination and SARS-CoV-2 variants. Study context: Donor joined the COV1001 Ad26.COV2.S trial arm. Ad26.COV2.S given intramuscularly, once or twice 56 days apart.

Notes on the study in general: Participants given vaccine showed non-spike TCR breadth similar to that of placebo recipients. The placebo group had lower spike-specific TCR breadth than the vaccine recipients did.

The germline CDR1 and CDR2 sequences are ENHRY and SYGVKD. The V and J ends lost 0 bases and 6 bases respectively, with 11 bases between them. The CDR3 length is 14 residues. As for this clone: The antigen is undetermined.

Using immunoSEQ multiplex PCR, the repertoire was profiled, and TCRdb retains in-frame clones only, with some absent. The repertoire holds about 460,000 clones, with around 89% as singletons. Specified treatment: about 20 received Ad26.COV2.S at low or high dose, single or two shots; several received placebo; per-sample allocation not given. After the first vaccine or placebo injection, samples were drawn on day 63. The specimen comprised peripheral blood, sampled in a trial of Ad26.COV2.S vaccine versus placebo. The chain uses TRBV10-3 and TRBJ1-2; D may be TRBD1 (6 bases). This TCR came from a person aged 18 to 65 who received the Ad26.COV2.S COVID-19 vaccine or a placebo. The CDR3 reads CAISESLAGDGYTF. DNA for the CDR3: TGTGCCATCAGTGAGTCTCTTGCAGGGGATGGCTACACCTTC.